What follows are 8 T cell receptor beta chains derived from one specimen sequenced in a study of technical replicates of blood from a handful of donors. TCRdb keeps only in-frame clones here, not all; method: immunoSEQ multiplex PCR. The top ten hold approximately 5% of the sample, which has tens of thousands of clones, about 86% seen once. Sequenced material: PBMCs. These receptors originate from a human donor in good health. Some clones in this sample may be carry-over from other donors' samples.

This clone has more than one count but fewer than ten. The V gene is TRBV6-4, the J gene TRBJ1-1; 9 nucleotides align to TRBD1. CDR3 length: 13 residues. The V gene end was trimmed by 5 bases and the J gene end by 9 bases; junction bases not matched to a gene: 7. From germline, CDR1 is MRHNA and CDR2 SNTAGT. CDR3 amino acids: CASSPDRGDQAFF. CDR3 in DNA: TGTGCCAGCAGTCCGGACAGGGGCGACCAAGCTTTCTTT.

This chain uses TRBV28 with TRBJ2-1; TRBD2 aligns across 8 bases. The CDR3 spans 15 residues. V lost 2 bases to trimming and J lost 4 bases; unmatched junction nucleotides: 4. Germline V gene data show CDR1 as MDHEN and CDR2 as SYDVKM. CDR3 nucleotides: TGTGCCAGCAGTTTACGTAGCGGGGATTACAATGAGCAGTTCTTC. It specifies CASSLRSGDYNEQFF.

This chain connects TRBV4-3 to TRBJ1-2, with no clear D. This CDR3 is built from 14 residues. Looked up from germline, CDR1 is LGHNA and CDR2 is YSLEER. V lost 1 base, J lost 7 bases, and 13 bases lay in between. CDR3 DNA: TGCGCCAGCAGCCAAGGGTTCACAGAGGGTGGCTACACCTTC. As protein: CASSQGFTEGGYTF.

The chain links TRBV7-8 to TRBJ1-5, with D possibly TRBD1 on 6 matching bases. The V gene's germline CDR1 is SGHVS and CDR2 FQNEAQ. There are 16 residues in the CDR3. The V gene lost 1 base and the J gene lost 3 bases, with 13 bases spanning the gap. The chain's CDR3 is CASSLGRQEYNQPQHF. CDR3 bases: TGTGCCAGCAGCTTAGGGAGACAGGAGTACAATCAGCCCCAGCATTTT.

This sequence joins TRBV6-1 and TRBJ2-3; 8 bases fit TRBD1. CDR1 is MNHNS and CDR2 is SASEGT in the germline V gene. CDR3 length: 16 residues. With 3 bases clipped from V and 3 bases from J, the junction kept 8 bases outside the gene matches. CDR3 sequence reads: CASSEKGRGLTDTQYF. DNA of the CDR3: TGTGCCAGCAGTGAGAAGGGCAGGGGGCTTACAGATACGCAGTATTTT.

The chain uses TRBV6-1 and TRBJ2-3; possibly TRBD1 for D (6 bases). Germline V gene data show CDR1 as MNHNS and CDR2 as SASEGT. This CDR3 is built from 13 residues. This CDR3 reads CANKDSYTDTQYF. Written as DNA, the CDR3 is TGTGCTAACAAGGACAGCTACACAGATACGCAGTATTTT.

V is TRBV25-1 and J is TRBJ1-3, with D tentatively TRBD1 (5 bases). The germline V gene encodes CDR1 MGHDK and CDR2 SYGVNS. The CDR3 extends over 17 amino acids. Trimming took off 7 bases at V and 0 bases at J, with 19 bases between the two ends. In DNA, the CDR3 is TGTGCCAGCACCCCAAGGGTAGGGGCGAACTCTGGAAACACCATATATTTT. Its protein is CASTPRVGANSGNTIYF.

Concerning this clone itself: In the same sample, other DNA sequences code for this CDR3. The genes are TRBV9 and TRBJ2-5, with a weak D call TRBD2 (6 bases). The CDR3 contains 13 residues. Germline-derived CDR1 and CDR2 are SGDLS and YYNGEE. The V end lost 2 bases, the J end lost 2 bases, and 7 bases lay between the germline ends. CDR3 in amino acids: CASSVGTQETQYF. Here the CDR3 DNA reads TGTGCCAGCAGCGTCGGGACTCAAGAGACCCAGTACTTC.